The source of this T cell receptor (beta chain) is a study of blood T cell repertoires in COVID-19. As for the study in general: Samples representing acute and convalescent COVID-19 were sourced from the United States, Italy and Spain.

In the study's own analysis: Scientists estimated how many nucleated cells there were by amplifying reference gene primers. The method was immunoSEQ multiplex PCR; TCRdb's version includes in-frame clones alone and lacks a portion of them. V and J calls and clone size follow that table, whereas D and trimming were derived from the DNA. The data show some 70,000 clones, 85% to 90% seen once. V lost 4 bases and J 7 bases, leaving 16 bases between the germline ends. The CDR3 contains 14 residues. CDR1 and CDR2 (germline): SGHRS, YFSETQ. This sequence was found in a man aged 50 to 60 with active COVID-19. What was sequenced was peripheral blood. The rearrangement uses TRBV5-1 and TRBJ2-3, with D unclear. The CDR3 DNA reads as TGCGCCAGCAGCCTCGCCCCGGAGCCCCATACGCAGTATTTT. This codes for CASSLAPEPHTQYF.